The source of this T cell receptor beta chain is a study of blood T cell repertoires in COVID-19. Libraries were prepared by immunoSEQ multiplex PCR; TCRdb keeps only in-frame clonotypes and omits some of them. The sample lists about 180,000 clones, roughly nine tenths occurring once. J was trimmed by 7 bases and V by 5 bases; bases with no gene match: 5. This CDR3 is built from 14 residues. Germline-derived CDR1 and CDR2 are SEHNR and FQNEAQ (reference sequence). This clonotype was sampled from a man between 18 and 35 years old who had recovered from COVID-19. The specimen sequenced was peripheral blood. V is TRBV7-9 and J is TRBJ2-2; TRBD1 aligns across 9 bases. DNA of the CDR3: TGTGCCAGCAGCCTACAGGGGGCTGTCGGGGAGCTGTTTTTT. Amino acid sequence: CASSLQGAVGELFF.